Listed here are 25 T cell receptor beta chains from one sample, sequenced in a study of post-analysis software for immune sequencing data. Study-level findings and limits: The study found TRBV5-6, TRBV5-1 and TRBV20-1 among four to six TRBV segments more frequent in patients than controls.

These receptors have no identified antigens. Sequencing libraries made from TCR beta cDNA carried unique molecular identifiers. TCRdb re-called the PCR reads through MiXCR, storing one row per CDR3 protein. The sample includes 600,000 to 750,000 distinct CDR3 sequences, 59% of them seen just once. The sequencing input was blood. These receptors came from a girl aged 2 to 9 with multiple sclerosis.

The chain joins TRBV20-1 to TRBJ2-3; D is uncertain. Deletions cut 3 bases from V and 0 bases from J, with 13 bases between. From germline, CDR1 is DFQATT and CDR2 SNEGSKA (reference sequence). This CDR3 has 15 residues. This CDR3 reads CSASRGSSSTDTQYF. The CDR3 DNA is TGCAGTGCTAGTCGCGGCAGCTCAAGCACAGATACGCAGTATTTT.

The chain couples TRBV20-1 to TRBJ2-6; D uncertain. With 3 bases removed from V and 0 bases from J, the gap between germline ends came to 24 bases. CDR1 and CDR2 (germline): DFQATT, SNEGSKA (reference sequence). The CDR3 contains 20 residues. The CDR3 DNA follows: TGCAGTGCTAGCCCTCGAAGCAGGCATGGGATTTTCTCTGGGGCCAACGTCCTGACTTTC. Amino acids: CSASPRSRHGIFSGANVLTF.

This clonotype was seen a handful of times. The rearrangement joins TRBV7-9 to TRBJ2-5; TRBD1 matches at 9 bases. The CDR3 totals 16 residues. The trim removed 4 bases at V and 2 bases at J, leaving 8 bases unmatched. Per germline, CDR1 SEHNR and CDR2 FQNEAQ (reference sequence). CDR3 DNA: TGTGCCAGCAGCTCAAGGACAGGGGCCCCTCAAGAGACCCAGTACTTC. Amino acid sequence: CASSSRTGAPQETQYF.

This rearrangement joins TRBV7-2 to TRBJ2-7, with unresolved D. Germline-derived CDR1 and CDR2 are SGHTA and FQGNSA. Trimming removed 5 bases from V and 2 bases from J, with 13 bases in between. CDR3 length: 14 amino acids. CDR3 amino acids: CASSDSAAAYEQYF. CDR3 coding DNA: TGTGCCAGCAGCGATTCAGCCGCAGCCTACGAGCAGTACTTC.

This chain links TRBV12-3 or TRBV12-4 with TRBJ1-2, with 9 nucleotides matching TRBD1. With 1 base clipped from V and 3 bases from J, the junction kept 6 bases outside the gene matches. This CDR3 has 16 residues. CDR3 loop: CASSLGTGALDYGYTF. CDR3 DNA: TGTGCCAGCAGTTTAGGGACAGGGGCGTTGGACTATGGCTACACCTTC.

The gene calls are TRBV20-1 and TRBJ2-7; D uncertain. The CDR3 length is 13 residues. The V end lost 4 bases, the J end lost 3 bases, and 13 bases lay between the germline ends. CDR1 and CDR2 from the germline V gene are DFQATT and SNEGSKA (reference sequence). The CDR3 nucleotides read TGCAGTGCTAAAGACCTTAATGACTACGAGCAGTACTTC. Translation: CSAKDLNDYEQYF.

This clonotype was detected once. The rearrangement links TRBV15 to TRBJ2-1; TRBD1 might be the D (6 bases). CDR3 length: 18 amino acids. Trimming removed 6 bases from V and 1 base from J, with 22 bases in between. The V gene's germline CDR1 is LNHNV and CDR2 YYDKDF (reference sequence). In DNA, the CDR3 is TGTGCCACCAGTAGCCGTTTGACAGGCTTTATTTCCTACAATGAGCAGTTCTTC. Translated, it gives CATSSRLTGFISYNEQFF. The entire variable domain, with the rest obtained from reference TRBV15 and TRBJ2-1, is as follows: DAMVIQNPRYQVTQFGKPVTLSCSQTLNHNVMYWYQQKSSQAPKLLFHYYDKDFNNEADTPDNFQSRRPNTSFCFLDIRSPGLGDTAMYLCATSSRLTGFISYNEQFFGPGTRLTVL.

This clonotype has more than one count but fewer than ten. The chain has TRBV4-3 and TRBJ2-5; D is perhaps TRBD1 (6 bases). The CDR3 is 18 residues long. The ends were cut back, 0 bases at V and 4 bases at J, with 21 bases in the middle. Looked up from germline, CDR1 is LGHNA and CDR2 is YSLEER. Here the CDR3 reads CASSQDPPQGRLGETQYF. The CDR3 region has the DNA TGCGCCAGCAGCCAAGATCCCCCTCAGGGGCGGTTAGGAGAGACCCAGTACTTC.

The chain links TRBV5-6 to TRBJ2-1, with 14 bases aligning to TRBD2. Germline V gene sequence: CDR1 SGHDT, CDR2 YYEEEE. J gave up 8 bases and V 5 bases, and 15 bases lay outside the gene matches. This CDR3 contains 18 residues. The CDR3 DNA reads TGTGCCAGCAGACCACCGGGACTAGCGGGAGTGCTGGGCCATGAGCAGTTCTTC. This gives the protein CASRPPGLAGVLGHEQFF. Full variable domain (rest looked up from reference TRBV5-6 and TRBJ2-1): DAGVTQSPTHLIKTRGQQVTLRCSPKSGHDTVSWYQQALGQGPQFIFQYYEEEERQRGNFPDRFSGHQFPNYSSELNVNALLLGDSALYLCASRPPGLAGVLGHEQFFGPGTRLTVL.

The chain joins TRBV12-3 or TRBV12-4 to TRBJ2-1; D call uncertain. V lost 3 bases and J lost 4, with 10 bases in between. The CDR3 covers 14 residues. In DNA, the CDR3 is TGTGCCAGCAGTTTTTATAACAGTTACAATGAGCAGTTCTTC. It encodes CASSFYNSYNEQFF.

The CDR3 sequence: CASSLGGQGTQNIQYF. In DNA form, the CDR3 reads TGCGCCAGCAGCTTGGGGGGACAGGGGACGCAAAACATTCAGTACTTC. The rearrangement joins TRBV5-1 to TRBJ2-4; 10 nucleotides align to TRBD1. Germline CDR1 is SGHRS and CDR2 is YFSETQ. V shed 0 bases, J shed 5 bases, and the junction held 5 bases outside the gene matches. The CDR3 is made up of 16 amino acids. Using reference TRBV5-1 and TRBJ2-4 for the parts outside the CDR3, the full variable domain is KAGVTQTPRYLIKTRGQQVTLSCSPISGHRSVSWYQQTPGQGLQFLFEYFSETQRNKGNFPGRFSGRQFSNSRSEMNVSTLELGDSALYLCASSLGGQGTQNIQYFGAGTRLSVL.

This clonotype was seen only a few times. The V call is TRBV7-2, the J call TRBJ2-5; 8 bases map to TRBD2. CDR1 is SGHTA, CDR2 FQGNSA, per germline. V lost 1 base to trimming and J lost 5 bases; unmatched junction nucleotides: 6. The CDR3 consists of 15 residues. The CDR3 sequence is CASSLVSGGAETQYF. The CDR3 bases are TGTGCCAGCAGCTTAGTTTCGGGGGGGGCGGAGACCCAGTACTTC.

The genes are TRBV5-1 and TRBJ2-5, with D unclear. V lost 2 bases, J lost 2 bases, and 10 bases lay in between. Per germline, CDR1 SGHRS and CDR2 YFSETQ. The CDR3 totals 14 residues. The CDR3 coding sequence is TGCGCCAGCAGCTTTGGGGTCGATCAAGAGACCCAGTACTTC. This sequence encodes CASSFGVDQETQYF.

V and J are TRBV5-1 and TRBJ2-7, with D hard to call. The CDR3 runs 13 residues. The germline CDR1 and CDR2 sequences are SGHRS and YFSETQ. Trimming stripped 1 base from V and 4 bases from J, with 9 bases between. The CDR3 protein is CASSLQDGYEQYF. Here the CDR3 DNA reads TGCGCCAGCAGCTTGCAGGACGGGTACGAGCAGTACTTC.

V usage is TRBV29-1 and J usage is TRBJ2-1, with 10 bases matching TRBD2. The J segment lost 9 bases and the V segment lost 6 bases, leaving 2 bases of the junction unmatched. The CDR3 totals 11 residues. In germline, CDR1 is SQVTM, CDR2 ANQGSEA. CDR3 in DNA: TGCAGCGTCGCTAGCGGGGGTGAGCAGTTCTTC. The encoded protein is CSVASGGEQFF.

The chain recombines TRBV6-5 with TRBJ1-5; 8 bases align to TRBD1. Germline V gene lookup returns CDR1 MNHEY and CDR2 SVGAGI. V was pared by 7 bases and J by 7 bases, with 9 bases of the junction left unmatched. The CDR3 totals 14 residues. CDR3 DNA: TGTGCCAGCACTAAGGACAGGGCTGGGCAGCCCCAGCATTTT. Protein sequence: CASTKDRAGQPQHF.

Written as DNA, the CDR3 is TGTGCCAGCAGCGTAGTGTCGGGGGGCCCCCAAGAGACCCAGTACTTC. It specifies CASSVVSGGPQETQYF. This chain links TRBV9 with TRBJ2-5, with a weak D call TRBD2 (7 bases). The CDR3 runs 16 residues. Trimming cost V 0 bases and J 1 base, with 13 bases left between them. Germline lookup yields CDR1 SGDLS and CDR2 YYNGEE.

This clonotype came up a few times. A junction end diverges from the germline sequence, so it may reflect a read error. The chain combines TRBV5-1 with TRBJ2-7, with D hard to call. The length of the CDR3 is 12 residues. The germline V gene encodes CDR1 SGHRS and CDR2 YFSETQ. CDR3: CASSWGSYEQYF. The CDR3, as DNA: TGTGCCAGCAGTTGGGGCTCCTACGAGCAGTACTTC.

DNA for the CDR3: TGTGCCAGCAGTTCACCTCCCTCTAACTATGGCTACACCTTC. This encodes CASSSPPSNYGYTF. The rearrangement links TRBV12-3 or TRBV12-4 to TRBJ1-2, with no clear D. The CDR3 extends over 14 amino acids. Trimming pared 4 bases from V and 0 bases from J, leaving 9 bases between.

This chain connects TRBV4-1 to TRBJ2-1; D remains unclear. CDR1 is MGHRA, CDR2 YSYEKL, per germline. Trimming removed 1 base from V and 1 base from J, with 11 bases in between. The CDR3 spans 16 residues. As DNA, the CDR3 is TGCGCCAGCAGCCAAGTTAACTTAGTGTCCTACAATGAGCAGTTCTTC. Protein product: CASSQVNLVSYNEQFF.

V usage is TRBV12-3 or TRBV12-4 and J usage is TRBJ1-1, with D unclear. This CDR3 contains 12 residues. Trimming pared 6 bases from V and 7 bases from J, leaving 12 bases between. CDR3 sequence: CASSPRQDEAFF. The CDR3 region has the DNA TGTGCCAGCAGCCCCCGGCAGGATGAAGCTTTCTTT.

The chain combines TRBV29-1 with TRBJ1-1; D is unclear. Trimming cost V 0 bases and J 5 bases, with 10 bases left between them. Germline assignment: CDR1 SQVTM and CDR2 ANQGSEA. CDR3 length: 13 amino acids. As DNA, the CDR3 is TGCAGCGTTGAAGATGGACCGGGGACTGAAGCTTTCTTT. This translates into CSVEDGPGTEAFF.

The V call is TRBV5-5, the J call TRBJ2-3; D is ambiguous. Trimming left V 1 base short and J 3 bases short, with 12 bases between. The length of the CDR3 is 15 residues. Germline V gene sequence: CDR1 SGHKS, CDR2 YYEKEE (reference sequence). In DNA, the CDR3 is TGTGCCAGCAGCTTGAATGTCTCGCCTACAGATACGCAGTATTTT. Residues: CASSLNVSPTDTQYF. Drawing the rest from reference TRBV5-5 and TRBJ2-3, the complete variable domain is DAGVTQSPTHLIKTRGQQVTLRCSPISGHKSVSWYQQVLGQGPQFIFQYYEKEERGRGNFPDRFSARQFPNYSSELNVNALLLGDSALYLCASSLNVSPTDTQYFGPGTRLTVL.

V gene TRBV5-1 combines with J gene TRBJ2-1; 12 bases agree with TRBD2. Germline V gene lookup returns CDR1 SGHRS and CDR2 YFSETQ. The CDR3 has 15 residues. J was trimmed by 8 bases and V by 3 bases; bases with no gene match: 6. CDR3 protein: CASSSGLAGTDEQFF. CDR3 coding DNA: TGCGCCAGCAGCTCAGGACTAGCGGGGACCGATGAGCAGTTCTTC.

This rearrangement joins TRBV5-1 to TRBJ2-5; 11 bases line up with TRBD1. V lost 0 bases, J lost 2 bases, and 9 bases stayed unmatched. The CDR3 is 18 amino acids. Germline loops: CDR1 SGHRS, CDR2 YFSETQ. The CDR3 bases are TGCGCCAGCAGCTTGGAGGCTCTCGGGACAGGGGGTCAAGAGACCCAGTACTTC. Protein: CASSLEALGTGGQETQYF.